This T cell receptor beta chain derives from a study of blood T cell repertoires in COVID-19. On the study more broadly: Material from acute and convalescent COVID-19 was sourced from the United States, Italy and Spain. T cells, B-cell-depleted T cells, or PBMCs provided the cDNA or gDNA that served as material.

The CDR3 is 14 residues long. The J segment lost 3 bases and the V segment lost 6 bases, leaving 7 bases of the junction unmatched. Germline-derived CDR1 and CDR2 are SNHLY and FYNNEI. Patients of the Seattle cohort, enrolled during active infection, were followed longitudinally. Original processing methods: From reference gene primer amplification, estimates of nucleated cell counts were derived. Profiled with immunoSEQ multiplex PCR; TCRdb holds only in-frame clones, not every one. V, J and clone size are taken as reported in that table, and D and trimming were inferred from the DNA itself. The sample includes some 240,000 clones, more than 80% of them seen just once.

The chain carries TRBV2 and TRBJ1-2; 7 bases match TRBD1. The origin of this receptor is a woman older than 75 with COVID-19, enrolled during active disease. Sequences were obtained from peripheral blood. The CDR3 sequence: CASSPTGQDYGYTF. CDR3 DNA: TGTGCCAGCAGCCCGACAGGGCAGGACTATGGCTACACCTTC.